This entry concerns a single T cell receptor beta chain. This specimen comes from a study of blood T cell repertoires in COVID-19. The repertoire was sequenced with immunoSEQ multiplex PCR; TCRdb's copy has only in-frame clones and lacks some. The table lists 350,000 to 400,000 clones, more than 75% of them singletons. The age range of participants was 18 to 89 years, with residence in about 25 US areas. The receptor comes from a woman younger than 30 who had recovered from COVID-19. Sequenced input: PBMCs or T cells enriched from blood (not recorded which).

Written as DNA, the CDR3 is TGCAGTGCTAGTCCCGGGACAGCCTTTGAAAAACTGTTTTTT. This gives the protein CSASPGTAFEKLFF. The gene calls are TRBV20-1 and TRBJ1-4, with 7 positions matching TRBD1. CDR3 length: 14 residues. V was clipped by 3 bases and J by 7 bases; unmatched bases: 8. Looked up from germline, CDR1 is DFQATT and CDR2 is SNEGSKA (reference sequence).